This entry lists 10 T cell receptor beta chains sequenced from one sample in a study of blood T cell repertoires in COVID-19. This table comes from immunoSEQ multiplex PCR, and its TCRdb copy is limited to in-frame clones, with some not included. The data show about 160,000 clones, approximately 80% seen once. Input material: peripheral blood. The source is a man aged 55 to 70 with acute or convalescent COVID-19.

The rearrangement uses TRBV4-2 and TRBJ1-6; 7 bases line up with TRBD1. CDR3 length: 14 residues. Germline CDR1 reads LGHNA; CDR2 reads YNFKEQ. V shed 0 bases and J 10 bases; nucleotides not matched to a gene: 3. The CDR3 region is CASSQDRGSSPLHF. DNA for the CDR3: TGTGCCAGCAGCCAAGACAGGGGGAGCTCACCCCTCCACTTT.

This chain links TRBV6-5 with TRBJ2-3; D is perhaps TRBD2 (7 bases). Germline V gives CDR1 MNHEY, CDR2 SVGAGI. The CDR3 is 15 residues long. Trimming removed 5 bases from V and 5 bases from J, with 17 bases in between. CDR3 bases: TGTGCCAGCAGTCCCTTGAGGGGGGGTAGAGATACGCAGTATTTT. Its translation: CASSPLRGGRDTQYF.

The chain links TRBV3-1 (or the pseudogene TRBV3-2) to TRBJ2-7; D call uncertain. The CDR3 runs 11 residues. The germline V and J ends were trimmed by 5 bases and 3 bases, with 5 bases remaining between them. In germline, CDR1 is LGHDT, CDR2 YNNKEL (reference sequence). CDR3 amino acids: CASSSFYEQYF. CDR3 sequence (DNA): TGTGCCAGCAGCTCTTTCTACGAGCAGTACTTC.

The chain recombines TRBV5-4 with TRBJ2-1, with D hard to call. Trimming took off 2 bases at V and 7 bases at J, with 4 bases between the two ends. Looked up from germline, CDR1 is SGHNT and CDR2 is YYREEE (reference sequence). This CDR3 spans 11 amino acids. CDR3 coding DNA: TGTGCCAGCAGCTTAATAAATGAGCAGTTCTTC. Amino acids: CASSLINEQFF. The full variable domain, rest sourced from reference TRBV5-4 and TRBJ2-1, is ETGVTQSPTHLIKTRGQQVTLRCSSQSGHNTVSWYQQALGQGPQFIFQYYREEENGRGNFPPRFSGLQFPNYSSELNVNALELDDSALYLCASSLINEQFFGPGTRLTVL.

The CDR3 is CASSLYKRSETQYF. DNA for the CDR3: TGTGCCAGCAGCTTGTATAAGCGGAGCGAGACCCAGTACTTC. The chain joins TRBV7-2 to TRBJ2-5, with a possible D match to TRBD2 (5 bases). The length of the CDR3 is 14 residues. Trimming pared 3 bases from V and 5 bases from J, leaving 13 bases between. CDR1 is SGHTA and CDR2 is FQGNSA in the germline V gene.

This chain joins TRBV19 and TRBJ2-7; D is possibly TRBD1 (6 bases). Trimming took 3 bases from V and 1 from J, leaving 16 bases between them. The CDR3 extends over 16 amino acids. CDR1 is LNHDA, CDR2 SQIVND, per germline (reference sequence). CDR3 DNA: TGTGCCAGTAGTATCGCCTCCCAGGGGACATCCTACGAGCAGTACTTC. Translated: CASSIASQGTSYEQYF.

J is TRBJ2-3 and V is TRBV7-9; TRBD2 matches 13 bases. This CDR3 region has 18 residues. The trim removed 5 bases at V and 0 bases at J, leaving 8 bases unmatched. The germline V gene encodes CDR1 SEHNR and CDR2 FQNEAQ (reference sequence). The CDR3 loop is CASSRGTSGETSTDTQYF. For the CDR3, the DNA is TGTGCCAGCAGCCGGGGGACTAGCGGGGAGACTAGCACAGATACGCAGTATTTT.

The chain links TRBV5-1 to TRBJ1-6; 9 bases map to TRBD1. The J segment lost 7 bases and the V segment lost 0 bases, leaving 5 bases of the junction unmatched. This CDR3 is 16 amino acids long. Germline V CDR1 and CDR2: SGHRS, YFSETQ. The CDR3 DNA reads TGCGCCAGCAGCTTGGGGGGGACAGGGACAAATTCACCCCTCCACTTT. It yields the protein CASSLGGTGTNSPLHF. The full variable domain, completed using reference TRBV5-1 and TRBJ1-6, is KAGVTQTPRYLIKTRGQQVTLSCSPISGHRSVSWYQQTPGQGLQFLFEYFSETQRNKGNFPGRFSGRQFSNSRSEMNVSTLELGDSALYLCASSLGGTGTNSPLHFGNGTRLTVT.

This clone was seen a few times. The rearrangement joins TRBV24-1 to TRBJ2-1; 10 bases fit TRBD1. V gave up 4 bases and J gave up 6 bases; unmatched junction bases: 8. Germline V gene sequence: CDR1 KGHDR, CDR2 SFDVKD. This CDR3 region has 16 residues. CDR3 nucleotides: TGTGCCACCAGTGAGCCTGGGACAGGGGACCCCAATGAGCAGTTCTTC. This encodes CATSEPGTGDPNEQFF.

The chain links TRBV3-1 (or the pseudogene TRBV3-2) to TRBJ1-2, with 7 positions matching TRBD1. The V gene end was trimmed by 4 bases and the J gene end by 4 bases; junction bases not matched to a gene: 15. The CDR3 totals 17 residues. From germline, CDR1 is LGHDT and CDR2 YNNKEL (reference sequence). The CDR3 region is CASSRSGTEGVIYGYTF. CDR3 in DNA: TGTGCCAGCAGCCGTTCCGGGACAGAGGGTGTAATCTATGGCTACACCTTC.